This passage covers 18 T cell receptor beta chains from one sample sequenced in a study of regulatory T cells in long-lasting Graves disease. Time point defined: persistent/refractory GD, antithyroid drugs over 5 years with positive TRAb. The TCR library was prepared using RNA isolated from PBMCs. Library construction for TCR beta used iRepertoire HTBI primers and Arm-PCR of CDR3 regions. MiXCR, applied by TCRdb to the multiplex PCR reads, yields one record per CDR3 protein. The table includes some 300,000 distinct CDR3 sequences, 22% detected once. This sample comprised peripheral blood mononuclear cells (PBMCs), obtained when the disease was refractory, from a patient treated with antithyroid drugs. The source is a female donor with Graves disease.

V gene TRBV7-9 combines with J gene TRBJ2-5; no definite D call. Germline V CDR1 and CDR2: SEHNR, FQNEAQ (reference sequence). Between the trimmed V and J ends, which lost 1 base and 0 bases, there was a span of 12 bases. CDR3 length equals 16 residues. The CDR3 sequence is CASSLGTAFDQETQYF. In nucleotides, the CDR3 is TGTGCCAGCAGCTTAGGAACAGCCTTCGACCAAGAGACCCAGTACTTC.

V gene TRBV4-2 combines with J gene TRBJ1-6; no definite D call. The CDR3 sequence is 13 residues long. The germline V and J ends were trimmed by 0 bases and 9 bases, with 6 bases remaining between them. Per the germline V gene, CDR1 is LGHNA and CDR2 is YNFKEQ. CDR3 sequence: CASSQDPSSPLHF. CDR3 DNA: TGTGCCAGCAGCCAAGATCCGAGTTCACCCCTCCACTTT.

V usage is TRBV10-3 and J usage is TRBJ1-5, with D uncertain. CDR1 and CDR2 from the germline V gene are ENHRY and SYGVKD. This CDR3 spans 13 amino acids. Trimming stripped 2 bases from V and 6 bases from J, with 8 bases between. CDR3 sequence reads: CAISEGKGQPQHF. CDR3 coding DNA: TGTGCCATCAGTGAGGGAAAGGGTCAGCCCCAGCATTTT.

Here the CDR3 DNA reads TGCAGCGTTAACAGGGTTAGGGACACTGAAGCTTTCTTT. It codes for CSVNRVRDTEAFF. The gene calls are TRBV29-1 and TRBJ1-1; weak D call: TRBD1 (6 bases). CDR1 is SQVTM, CDR2 ANQGSEA, per germline. This CDR3 is built from 13 residues. Trimming left V 5 bases short and J 3 bases short, with 13 bases between.

V gene TRBV6-1 combines with J gene TRBJ2-3, with 13 bases that match TRBD2. Germline CDR1 reads MNHNS; CDR2 reads SASEGT. The CDR3 sequence is 17 residues long. Losses at the gene ends were 6 bases for V and 0 bases for J; bases not matched to a gene: 6. The DNA for the CDR3 is TGTGCCAGCAGGCGAGGACTAGCGGGAGCTAGCACAGATACGCAGTATTTT. This encodes CASRRGLAGASTDTQYF.

This clonotype turned up a few times. The gene calls are TRBV5-6 and TRBJ1-2, with D unclear. The CDR3 consists of 12 residues. Germline-derived CDR1 and CDR2 are SGHDT and YYEEEE. Trimming left V 4 bases short and J 8 bases short, with 12 bases between. CDR3 in DNA: TGTGCCAGCAGCCTCGGCCATTCCGGCTACACCTTC. This gives the protein CASSLGHSGYTF.

The V and J genes are TRBV19 and TRBJ1-5, with 9 bases lining up with TRBD1. The CDR3 totals 17 residues. The J segment lost 0 bases and the V segment lost 7 bases, leaving 10 bases of the junction unmatched. Germline-derived CDR1 and CDR2 are LNHDA and SQIVND (reference sequence). The CDR3: CASKDRGIYGSNQPQHF. The CDR3 DNA reads as TGTGCCAGTAAAGACAGGGGGATTTACGGTAGCAATCAGCCCCAGCATTTT.

The chain links TRBV4-2 to TRBJ2-4; a weak D match, TRBD2 (6 bases). The germline gives CDR1 LGHNA, CDR2 YNFKEQ. The CDR3 has 17 residues. Trimming removed 0 bases from V and 0 bases from J, with 12 bases in between. In nucleotides, the CDR3 is TGTGCCAGCAGCCAAGAACGTTGGAGGGGAGCCAAAAACATTCAGTACTTC. Its protein product is CASSQERWRGAKNIQYF.

The rearrangement uses TRBV28 and TRBJ1-5; 9 positions match TRBD1. After removal of 6 bases from V and 3 bases from J, the junction contained 6 bases not matched to a gene. CDR3 size: 15 residues. The V gene's germline CDR1 is MDHEN and CDR2 SYDVKM. CDR3 in amino acids: CASRKQGAHNQPQHF. CDR3 coding DNA: TGTGCCAGCAGAAAACAGGGGGCCCACAATCAGCCCCAGCATTTT.

This clonotype was seen repeatedly, ten times or more. V and J are TRBV12-3 or TRBV12-4 and TRBJ2-4; 7 bases line up with TRBD1. J gave up 0 bases and V 0 bases, and 5 bases lay outside the gene matches. This CDR3 is built from 17 residues. The DNA for the CDR3 is TGTGCCAGCAGTTTAGCTCCGGGACAGCTAGCCAAAAACATTCAGTACTTC. It yields the protein CASSLAPGQLAKNIQYF.

This clonotype was counted only a few times. The chain carries TRBV6-2 or TRBV6-3 and TRBJ1-4, with a tentative D call TRBD1 (5 bases). Germline CDR1 and CDR2: MNHEY and SVGEGT. The CDR3 contains 15 residues. The germline V and J ends were trimmed by 5 bases and 7 bases, with 17 bases remaining between them. This CDR3 reads CASSDGWGIAEKLFF. Here the CDR3 DNA reads TGTGCCAGCAGTGACGGCTGGGGGATCGCTGAAAAACTGTTTTTT.

This clonotype was picked up many times. The rearrangement uses TRBV15 and TRBJ1-5; 7 bases match TRBD1. Germline assignment: CDR1 LNHNV and CDR2 YYDKDF (reference sequence). V dropped 0 bases and J dropped 4; count of bases not matched to a gene: 3. The CDR3 has 15 residues. The CDR3 loop is CATSRDRTGNQPQHF. The CDR3 coding sequence is TGTGCCACCAGCAGAGATCGGACAGGAAATCAGCCCCAGCATTTT.

This clonotype was detected a few times. J is TRBJ2-6 and V is TRBV25-1, with D unclear. The CDR3 covers 13 residues. The V and J ends lost 4 bases and 4 bases respectively, with 5 bases between them. Germline V gene data show CDR1 as MGHDK and CDR2 as SYGVNS. The CDR3 region is CASSVQGANVLTF. CDR3 nucleotide sequence: TGTGCCAGCAGTGTGCAGGGGGCCAACGTCCTGACTTTC.

This chain connects TRBV7-8 to TRBJ2-7; TRBD2 aligns across 7 bases. V was clipped by 3 bases and J by 0 bases; unmatched bases: 29. There are 23 residues in the CDR3. From germline, CDR1 is SGHVS and CDR2 FQNEAQ. CDR3 amino acids: CASSFSKIRGVASGPKSSYEQYF. CDR3 sequence (DNA): TGTGCCAGCAGCTTCTCCAAAATCCGGGGGGTGGCTAGCGGCCCGAAGAGCTCCTACGAGCAGTACTTC. The full variable domain, completed using reference TRBV7-8 and TRBJ2-7, is GAGVSQSPRYKVAKRGQDVALRCDPISGHVSLFWYQQALGQGPEFLTYFQNEAQLDKSGLPSDRFFAERPEGSVSTLKIQRTQQEDSAVYLCASSFSKIRGVASGPKSSYEQYFGPGTRLTVT.

This clonotype was recorded a few times. The V call is TRBV27, the J call TRBJ2-5; the D is unclear. V lost 1 base and J lost 4, with 13 bases in between. The CDR3 has 15 amino acids. CDR1 MNHEY and CDR2 SMNVEV come from the germline V gene (reference sequence). This CDR3 reads CASSLLGLQRETQYF. The CDR3 nucleotides are TGTGCCAGCAGTTTATTGGGTCTTCAGCGAGAGACCCAGTACTTC.

The rearrangement links TRBV30 to TRBJ1-5; D call uncertain. Trimming took off 0 bases at V and 1 base at J, with 1 base between the two ends. Germline V gene data show CDR1 as GTSNPN and CDR2 as SVGIG (reference sequence). This CDR3 has 12 residues. This CDR3 reads CAWSVSNQPQHF. The CDR3 DNA follows: TGTGCCTGGAGTGTAAGCAATCAGCCCCAGCATTTT.

This clonotype was counted many times. This chain links TRBV12-5 with TRBJ1-6; the D is unclear. This CDR3 has 18 amino acids. Trimming removed 3 bases at V and 0 bases at J, with 15 bases between. Germline CDR1 is LGHNT and CDR2 is FRNRAP. The CDR3 protein is CASGFITQTSSYNSPLHF. CDR3 nucleotides: TGTGCTAGTGGTTTCATCACTCAGACGAGCTCCTATAATTCACCCCTCCACTTT.

The sample holds a few counts of this clonotype. J is TRBJ2-1 and V is TRBV7-8, with TRBD2 matching over 7 bases. This CDR3 comprises 18 residues. The germline V gene encodes CDR1 SGHVS and CDR2 FQNEAQ. J gave up 5 bases and V 2 bases, and 15 bases lay outside the gene matches. CDR3 loop: CASSLSLVDTGGHNEQFF. In DNA form, the CDR3 reads TGTGCCAGCAGCTTAAGTTTGGTCGATACGGGAGGTCACAATGAGCAGTTCTTC.